Listed below are T cell receptor beta chains from one sample, sequenced in a study of blood T cell repertoires in COVID-19. The assay was immunoSEQ multiplex PCR, and TCRdb's table has in-frame clones only and misses some. The repertoire includes around 620,000 clones, 90% of them detected once, and around 0.3% sits in the top ten. The sample taken for sequencing was peripheral blood. The source is a woman younger than 30 with acute or convalescent COVID-19. CDR3s include the opening cysteine and the closing phenylalanine or tryptophan. Size is stated for part of the rows, as once, few or many counts, or as a class when the clone is expanded.

len	v_gene	abundance	j_gene	CDR3aa
14	TRBV10-3	-	TRBJ1-1	CAISAGGDLTEAFF
16	TRBV7-2	-	TRBJ2-6	CASSQQGASGANVLTF
14	TRBV27	-	TRBJ1-2	CASSLSEEGQGYTF
15	TRBV5-1	-	TRBJ2-7	CASSLTGGLYYEQYF
16	TRBV3-1/TRBV3-2	-	TRBJ1-1	CASSSPTTGSDTEAFF
16	TRBV7-8	-	TRBJ2-1	CASSLERTASYNEQFF
17	TRBV5-6	-	TRBJ1-6	CASSLDFHRDEDSPLHF
14	TRBV27	-	TRBJ1-2	CASSSWGANYGYTF
15	TRBV6-5	-	TRBJ1-2	CASSYSKTGNYGYTF
14	TRBV25-1	few	TRBJ1-6	CASSESGGSSPLHF
16	TRBV5-1	-	TRBJ2-1	CASSPQGTTTYNEQFF
17	TRBV9	-	TRBJ2-5	CASSVEGGQGPQETQYF
16	TRBV5-6	-	TRBJ1-2	CASSLGRDRDPYGYTF
13	TRBV11-2	-	TRBJ1-2	CASRHTGYYGYTF
16	TRBV7-8	-	TRBJ2-1	CASSLEAPGAPMKQFF
17	TRBV5-1	-	TRBJ1-2	CASSLKPPGQGLAGYTF
14	TRBV3-1/TRBV3-2	-	TRBJ1-1	CASSQGGARHEAFF
15	TRBV28	-	TRBJ2-1	CASSPLAGGYNEQFF
12	TRBV30	-	TRBJ1-1	CGFRGASFRAFF
23	TRBV3-1/TRBV3-2	-	TRBJ2-3	CASSQLDRWAKRQGALIPDTQYF
14	TRBV7-3	-	TRBJ1-2	CASSLDRDPHGYTF
13	TRBV19	once	TRBJ1-2	CASSIQTGVGYTF
13	TRBV2	few	TRBJ1-2	CASRTGGSYGYTF
11	TRBV27	-	TRBJ1-2	CAVLTGYGYTF
15	TRBV3-1/TRBV3-2	-	TRBJ1-6	CASSGGTVYNSPLHF
14	TRBV6-6	-	TRBJ1-2	CASSQGALDRGYTF
13	TRBV7-2	-	TRBJ2-7	CASSFMGGYEQYF
14	TRBV7-9	-	TRBJ1-1	CASSLPRVNTEAFF
11	TRBV2	-	TRBJ2-3	CASSLLNTQYF
12	TRBV12-3/TRBV12-4	-	TRBJ1-1	CASSPKGERAFF
18	TRBV5-1	-	TRBJ1-1	CASNLGVTDGEMNTEAFF
15	TRBV19	-	TRBJ1-5	CASSEVQAYGEPQHF
17	TRBV4-2	-	TRBJ2-1	CASSQDKGLALKNEQFF
15	TRBV5-1	once	TRBJ2-7	CASSLDDRDVYEQYF
15	TRBV4-3	-	TRBJ1-2	CASSPAGTGLGGYTF
15	TRBV9	-	TRBJ2-3	CASSPPGGFTDTQYF
14	TRBV11-1	-	TRBJ1-1	CASSLSTGSTEAFF
13	TRBV14	-	TRBJ2-7	CASSQALVSEQYF
18	TRBV28	-	TRBJ2-3	CASSLPIGTRGVADTQYF
13	TRBV12-3/TRBV12-4	-	TRBJ2-2	CASFGRFTGELFF
12	TRBV6-1	few	TRBJ2-7	CASSDRSYEQYF
12	TRBV27	-	TRBJ2-1	CASSTGWREQFF